The 3 T cell receptor beta chains below come from one sample, sequenced in a study of CD8+ T cells in alopecia areata. Extraction of RNA preceded its reverse transcription into cDNA, which served as the sequencing template. Sequencing was performed with immunoSEQ multiplex PCR; in TCRdb, only in-frame clones are kept and a portion is missing. The top ten hold 1.7% of the sample, which has about 180,000 clones, 63% seen once. The sample in question was CD4+ T cells sorted from blood, obtained at week 0. The receptors were sampled from a human donor with alopecia areata.

This chain links TRBV7-9 with TRBJ2-7; possible D gene TRBD2, 6 bases. V was cut by 4 bases and J by 1 base, with 17 bases left in between. The CDR3 sequence is 16 residues long. CDR1 and CDR2 from the germline V gene are SEHNR and FQNEAQ (reference sequence). DNA for the CDR3: TGTGCCAGCAGCTCCCGGTATCTGAGCGGGTCCTACGAGCAGTACTTC. This sequence encodes CASSSRYLSGSYEQYF.

This clone appeared once. The gene calls are TRBV4-3 and TRBJ2-1, with D possibly being TRBD2 (5 bases). The germline V gene has CDR1 LGHNA and CDR2 YSLEER. The germline V and J ends were trimmed by 0 bases and 4 bases, with 16 bases remaining between them. CDR3 size: 17 residues. For the CDR3, the DNA is TGCGCCAGCAGCCAAGATTCCCACCCGGACTCATACAATGAGCAGTTCTTC. It is translated as CASSQDSHPDSYNEQFF.

This clone was seen only once. The gene calls are TRBV25-1 and TRBJ1-2; perhaps TRBD1 as D (5 bases). CDR3 length: 14 amino acids. The ends were cut back, 4 bases at V and 7 bases at J, with 16 bases in the middle. Per germline, CDR1 MGHDK and CDR2 SYGVNS. CDR3 residues: CASSASTARSGYTF. CDR3 nucleotide sequence: TGTGCCAGCAGTGCCTCGACAGCGAGGAGTGGCTACACCTTC.